This passage covers 18 T cell receptor beta chains from one sample sequenced in a study of blood T cell repertoires in COVID-19. Repertoires were generated with immunoSEQ multiplex PCR, while TCRdb's copy carries only in-frame clones and drops some. The data hold about 330,000 clones, with roughly 90% observed a single time. Material: peripheral blood. Source of these receptors: a man aged 18 to 30 who had recovered from COVID-19.

CDR3 nucleotide sequence: TGTGCCAGCAGCCAACGGACAGGGGGTCAGCCCCAGCATTTT. This sequence encodes CASSQRTGGQPQHF. The V and J genes are TRBV7-6 and TRBJ1-5, with 10 nucleotides matching TRBD1. This CDR3 comprises 14 residues. The V gene end was trimmed by 5 bases and the J gene end by 6 bases; junction bases not matched to a gene: 4. Per germline, CDR1 SGHVS and CDR2 FNYEAQ. Full variable domain (outside the CDR3, taken from reference TRBV7-6 and TRBJ1-5): GAGVSQSPRYKVTKRGQDVALRCDPISGHVSLYWYRQALGQGPEFLTYFNYEAQQDKSGLPNDRFSAERPEGSISTLTIQRTEQRDSAMYRCASSQRTGGQPQHFGDGTRLSIL.

The chain employs TRBV11-2 and TRBJ1-1; TRBD1 agrees at 7 bases. Germline CDR1 SGHAT, CDR2 FQNNGV. J gave up 1 base and V 2 bases, and 13 bases lay outside the gene matches. This CDR3 spans 18 amino acids. The CDR3 spells CASSLYPSDRVENTEAFF. The CDR3 region has the DNA TGTGCCAGCAGCTTATACCCCTCCGACAGGGTAGAGAACACTGAAGCTTTCTTT.

The genes are TRBV30 and TRBJ2-1; no reliable D call. The V and J ends lost 0 bases and 6 bases respectively, with 18 bases between them. The CDR3 length is 16 residues. From germline, CDR1 is GTSNPN and CDR2 SVGIG (reference sequence). The CDR3 DNA reads as TGTGCCTGGAGTGTGTCGGAGCTGGCCCTGGTCAATGAGCAGTTCTTC. Amino acids: CAWSVSELALVNEQFF.

The gene calls are TRBV3-1 (or the pseudogene TRBV3-2) and TRBJ2-3; D ambiguous. From germline, CDR1 is LGHDT and CDR2 YNNKEL (reference sequence). The CDR3 is made up of 17 amino acids. Trimming stripped 1 base from V and 4 bases from J, with 18 bases between. CDR3 sequence reads: CASSQVSGLHEADTQYF. The CDR3 nucleotides are TGTGCCAGCAGCCAAGTATCCGGCCTCCACGAGGCAGATACGCAGTATTTT.

CDR3 protein: CASSYRATLRSATLMIFLFF. DNA of the CDR3: TGTGCCAGCAGCTACAGGGCAACCTTAAGGTCGGCAACCTTAATGATATTTCTGTTTTTT. The gene calls are TRBV21-1 and TRBJ1-4; whether TRBD1, the table's D call, matches the DNA was not checked. TRBV21-1 is a pseudogene. The CDR3 is 20 amino acids.

The J gene is TRBJ2-5, the V gene TRBV19; TRBD1 might be the D (6 bases). The V end was cut by 1 base, the J end by 1 base, with 10 bases between. The CDR3 is 15 residues long. The germline V gene has CDR1 LNHDA and CDR2 SQIVND (reference sequence). This CDR3 is CASSIGPGAQETQYF. Here the CDR3 DNA reads TGTGCCAGTAGTATAGGGCCAGGGGCCCAAGAGACCCAGTACTTC.

This clone showed up just once. The rearrangement joins TRBV15 to TRBJ1-1, with D uncertain. V dropped 0 bases and J dropped 7 bases, with 15 bases sitting between them. Germline loops: CDR1 LNHNV, CDR2 YYDKDF (reference sequence). This CDR3 has 15 amino acids. This chain's CDR3 is CATSRDERGTVEAFF. The CDR3 DNA reads as TGTGCCACCAGCAGAGATGAGCGAGGTACGGTTGAAGCTTTCTTT.

The V gene is TRBV7-9, the J gene TRBJ2-2, with D maybe TRBD1 (6 bases). Germline CDR1 and CDR2: SEHNR and FQNEAQ (reference sequence). The CDR3 is made up of 16 amino acids. V lost 5 bases and J lost 6, with 19 bases in between. CDR3 protein: CASSHRDTTLSGELFF. Here the CDR3 DNA reads TGTGCCAGCAGCCACCGGGACACCACCTTATCCGGGGAGCTGTTTTTT.

The rearrangement joins TRBV19 to TRBJ2-7, with D tentatively TRBD2 (5 bases). The CDR3 runs to 13 residues. Germline-derived CDR1 and CDR2 are LNHDA and SQIVND (reference sequence). Trimming stripped 3 bases from V and 5 bases from J, with 11 bases between. This chain's CDR3 is CASSMNRGNEQYF. As DNA, the CDR3 is TGTGCCAGTAGTATGAACCGGGGAAACGAGCAGTACTTC.

The chain is built from TRBV5-5 and TRBJ1-1; D remains unclear. The CDR3 is made up of 12 amino acids. Germline loops: CDR1 SGHKS, CDR2 YYEKEE (reference sequence). The V gene lost 4 bases and the J gene lost 1 base, with 5 bases spanning the gap. The CDR3 DNA is TGTGCCAGCAGCCCTTCGAACACTGAAGCTTTCTTT. Translation gives CASSPSNTEAFF. The complete variable domain, with remaining parts taken from reference TRBV5-5 and TRBJ1-1, reads DAGVTQSPTHLIKTRGQQVTLRCSPISGHKSVSWYQQVLGQGPQFIFQYYEKEERGRGNFPDRFSARQFPNYSSELNVNALLLGDSALYLCASSPSNTEAFFGQGTRLTVV.

Only a few counts were recorded for this clone. Distinct nucleotide sequences in the sample also encode this CDR3. This rearrangement joins TRBV6-2 or TRBV6-3 to TRBJ1-1; unclear D gene. The CDR3 extends over 13 amino acids. The V gene lost 2 bases and the J gene lost 1 base, with 5 bases spanning the gap. CDR1 is MNHEY and CDR2 is SVGEGT in the germline V gene. CDR3 nucleotides: TGTGCCAGCAGTTACGGCCAGAACACTGAAGCTTTCTTT. Amino acids: CASSYGQNTEAFF.

The chain has TRBV6-5 and TRBJ1-6, with 11 nucleotides matching TRBD1. The V segment lost 2 bases and the J segment 10 bases; nucleotides outside the gene matches: 7. Germline-derived CDR1 and CDR2 are MNHEY and SVGAGI. The CDR3 extends over 16 amino acids. CDR3 sequence (DNA): TGTGCCAGCAGTTACAGCGGACAGGGGGCAGGGTCACCCCTCCACTTT. Protein: CASSYSGQGAGSPLHF.

The chain has TRBV28 and TRBJ1-2; perhaps TRBD1 as D (6 bases). Deletions cut 8 bases from V and 6 bases from J, with 10 bases between. CDR1 and CDR2 from the germline V gene are MDHEN and SYDVKM. The CDR3 runs to 11 residues. The CDR3 reads CASQGWDGYTF. The CDR3, as DNA: TGTGCCAGCCAGGGGTGGGATGGCTACACCTTC.

This chain joins TRBV6-2 or TRBV6-3 and TRBJ1-5; D is unresolved. Looked up from germline, CDR1 is MNHEY and CDR2 is SVGEGT. This CDR3 is built from 15 residues. V shed 0 bases and J shed 3 bases, with 9 bases lying between them. CDR3 DNA: TGTGCCAGCAGTTACTCGAGAGGATCCAATCAGCCCCAGCATTTT. As protein: CASSYSRGSNQPQHF.

The rearrangement links TRBV5-1 to TRBJ2-3, with 8 bases identical to TRBD1. CDR1 is SGHRS and CDR2 is YFSETQ in the germline V gene. CDR3 size: 15 residues. With V trimmed by 2 bases and J by 2 bases, 4 bases remained unmatched. CDR3 DNA sequence: TGCGCCAGCAGCTTCGGGACAGGCATCACAGATACGCAGTATTTT. This encodes CASSFGTGITDTQYF.

This chain joins TRBV9 and TRBJ1-2; D call uncertain. The CDR3 is 11 residues long. The ends were cut back, 0 bases at V and 9 bases at J, with 6 bases in the middle. The V gene's germline CDR1 is SGDLS and CDR2 YYNGEE. CDR3 residues: CASSVAGRYTF. For the CDR3, the DNA is TGTGCCAGCAGCGTAGCCGGTCGCTACACCTTC.

V gene TRBV6-4 combines with J gene TRBJ1-1, with unresolved D. V was cut by 7 bases and J by 1 base, with 16 bases left in between. The CDR3 runs 15 residues. CDR1 is MRHNA, CDR2 SNTAGT, per germline. The CDR3 DNA reads TGTGCCAGCAAACCCTCTCCGACGGGGAACACTGAAGCTTTCTTT. It yields the protein CASKPSPTGNTEAFF.

The chain joins TRBV6-2 or TRBV6-3 to TRBJ1-3, with D possibly being TRBD1 (6 bases). This CDR3 is built from 15 residues. Germline V lookup: CDR1 MNHEY, CDR2 SVGEGT. V was pared by 5 bases and J by 0 bases, with 11 bases between. As DNA, the CDR3 is TGTGCCAGCAGTAGGACAGCGAGCTCTGGAAACACCATATATTTT. This sequence encodes CASSRTASSGNTIYF.